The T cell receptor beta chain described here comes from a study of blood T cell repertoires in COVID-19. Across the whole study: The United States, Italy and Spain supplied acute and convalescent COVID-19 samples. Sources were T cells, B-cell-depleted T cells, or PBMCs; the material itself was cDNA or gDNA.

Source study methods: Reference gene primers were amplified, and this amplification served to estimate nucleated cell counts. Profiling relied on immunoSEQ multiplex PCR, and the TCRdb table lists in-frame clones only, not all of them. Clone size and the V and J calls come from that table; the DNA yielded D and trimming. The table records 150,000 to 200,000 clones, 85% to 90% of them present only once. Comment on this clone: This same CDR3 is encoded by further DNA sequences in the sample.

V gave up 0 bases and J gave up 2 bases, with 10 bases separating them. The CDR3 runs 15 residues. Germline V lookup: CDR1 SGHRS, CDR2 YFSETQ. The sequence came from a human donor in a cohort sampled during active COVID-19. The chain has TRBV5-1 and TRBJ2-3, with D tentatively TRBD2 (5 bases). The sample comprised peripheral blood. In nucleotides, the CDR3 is TGCGCCAGCAGCTTGGCCAGCGGTTCCACAGATACGCAGTATTTT. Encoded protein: CASSLASGSTDTQYF.